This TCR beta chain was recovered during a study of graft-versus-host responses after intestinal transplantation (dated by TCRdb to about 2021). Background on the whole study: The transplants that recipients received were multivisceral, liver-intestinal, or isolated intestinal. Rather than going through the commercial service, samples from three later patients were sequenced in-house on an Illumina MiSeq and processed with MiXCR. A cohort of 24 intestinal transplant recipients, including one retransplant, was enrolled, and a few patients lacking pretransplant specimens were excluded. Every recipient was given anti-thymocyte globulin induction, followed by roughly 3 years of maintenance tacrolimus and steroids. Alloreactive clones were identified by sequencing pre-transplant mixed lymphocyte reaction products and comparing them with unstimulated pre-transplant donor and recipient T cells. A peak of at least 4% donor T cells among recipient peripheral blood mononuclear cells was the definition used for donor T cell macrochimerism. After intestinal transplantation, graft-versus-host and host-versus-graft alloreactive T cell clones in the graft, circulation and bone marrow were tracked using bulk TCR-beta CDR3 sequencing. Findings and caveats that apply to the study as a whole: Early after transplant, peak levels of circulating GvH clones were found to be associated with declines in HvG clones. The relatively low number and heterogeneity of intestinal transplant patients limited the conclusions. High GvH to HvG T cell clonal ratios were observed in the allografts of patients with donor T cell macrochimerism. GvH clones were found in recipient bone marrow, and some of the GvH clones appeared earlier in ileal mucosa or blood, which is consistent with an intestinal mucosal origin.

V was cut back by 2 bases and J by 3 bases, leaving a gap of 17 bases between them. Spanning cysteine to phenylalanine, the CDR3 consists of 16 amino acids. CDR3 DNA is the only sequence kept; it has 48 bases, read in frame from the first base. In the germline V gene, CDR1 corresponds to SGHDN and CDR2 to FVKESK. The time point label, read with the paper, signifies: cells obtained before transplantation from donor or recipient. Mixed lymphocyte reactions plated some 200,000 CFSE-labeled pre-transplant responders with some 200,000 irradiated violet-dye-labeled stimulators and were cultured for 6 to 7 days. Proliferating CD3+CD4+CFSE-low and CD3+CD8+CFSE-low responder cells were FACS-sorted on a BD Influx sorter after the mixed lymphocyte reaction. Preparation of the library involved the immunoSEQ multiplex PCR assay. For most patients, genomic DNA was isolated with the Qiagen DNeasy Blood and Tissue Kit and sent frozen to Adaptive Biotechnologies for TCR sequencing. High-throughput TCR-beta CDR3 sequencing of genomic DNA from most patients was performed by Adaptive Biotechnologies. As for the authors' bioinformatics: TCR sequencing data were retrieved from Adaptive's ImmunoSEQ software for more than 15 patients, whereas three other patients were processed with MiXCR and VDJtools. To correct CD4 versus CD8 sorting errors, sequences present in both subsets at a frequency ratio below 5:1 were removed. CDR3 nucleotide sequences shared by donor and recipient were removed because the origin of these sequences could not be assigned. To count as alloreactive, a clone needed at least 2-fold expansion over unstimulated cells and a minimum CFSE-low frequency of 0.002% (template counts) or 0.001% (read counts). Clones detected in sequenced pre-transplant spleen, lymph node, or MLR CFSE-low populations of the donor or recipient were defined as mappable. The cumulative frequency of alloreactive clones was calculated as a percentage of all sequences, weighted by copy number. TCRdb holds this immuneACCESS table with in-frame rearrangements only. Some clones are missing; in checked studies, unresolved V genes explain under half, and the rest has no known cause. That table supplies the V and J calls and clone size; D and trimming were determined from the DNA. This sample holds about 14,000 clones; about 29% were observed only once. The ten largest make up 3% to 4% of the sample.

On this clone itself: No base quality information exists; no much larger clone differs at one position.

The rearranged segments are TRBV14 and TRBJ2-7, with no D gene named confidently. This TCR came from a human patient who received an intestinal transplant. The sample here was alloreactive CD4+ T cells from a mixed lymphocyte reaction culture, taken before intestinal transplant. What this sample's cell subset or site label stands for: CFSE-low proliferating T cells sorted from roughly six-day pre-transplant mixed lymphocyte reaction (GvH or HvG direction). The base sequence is TGTGCCAGCAGCCAATTAAGAGAGAGTGGGGACTACGAGCAGTACTTC. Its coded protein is CASSQLRESGDYEQYF. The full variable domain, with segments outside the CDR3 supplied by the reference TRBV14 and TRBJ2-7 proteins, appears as EAGVTQFPSHSVIEKGQTVTLRCDPISGHDNLYWYRRVMGKEIKFLLHFVKESKQDESGMPNNRFLAERTGGTYSTLKVQPAELEDSGVYFCASSQLRESGDYEQYFGPGTRLTVT.